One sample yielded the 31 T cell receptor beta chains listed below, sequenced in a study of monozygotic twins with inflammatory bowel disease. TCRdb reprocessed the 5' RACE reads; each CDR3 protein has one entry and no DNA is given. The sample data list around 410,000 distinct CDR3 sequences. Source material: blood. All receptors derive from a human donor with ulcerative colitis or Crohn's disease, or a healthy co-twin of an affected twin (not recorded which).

The CDR3 loop is CASSLPTGGEKLFF. J is TRBJ1-4 and V is TRBV7-8; TCRdb picks TRBD1, but there is no DNA to check that call. This CDR3 has 14 residues. Per the germline V gene, CDR1 is SGHVS and CDR2 is FQNEAQ.

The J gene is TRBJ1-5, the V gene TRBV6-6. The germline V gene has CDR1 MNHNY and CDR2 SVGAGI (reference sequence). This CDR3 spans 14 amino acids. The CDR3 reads CASRSGGRNQPQHF.

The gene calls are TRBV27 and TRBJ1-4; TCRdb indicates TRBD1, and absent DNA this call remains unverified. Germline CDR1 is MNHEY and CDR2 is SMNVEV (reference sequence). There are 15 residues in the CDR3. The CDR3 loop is CASRPLQGTNEKLFF.

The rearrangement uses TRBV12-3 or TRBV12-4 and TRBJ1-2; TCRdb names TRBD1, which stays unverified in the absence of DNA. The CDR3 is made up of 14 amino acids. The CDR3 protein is CASRAGTGGSGYTF.

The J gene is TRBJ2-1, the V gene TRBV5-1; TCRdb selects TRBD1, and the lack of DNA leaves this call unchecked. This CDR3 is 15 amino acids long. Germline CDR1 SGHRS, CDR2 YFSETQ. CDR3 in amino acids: CASSFVGGEDNEQFF.

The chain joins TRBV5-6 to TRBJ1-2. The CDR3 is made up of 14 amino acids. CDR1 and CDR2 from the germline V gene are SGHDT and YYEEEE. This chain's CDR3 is CASSLVRVNYGYTF.

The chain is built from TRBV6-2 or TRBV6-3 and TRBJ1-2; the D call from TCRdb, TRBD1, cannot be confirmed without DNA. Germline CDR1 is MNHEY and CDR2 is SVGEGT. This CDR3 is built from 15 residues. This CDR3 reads CASSYSYRGALGYTF.

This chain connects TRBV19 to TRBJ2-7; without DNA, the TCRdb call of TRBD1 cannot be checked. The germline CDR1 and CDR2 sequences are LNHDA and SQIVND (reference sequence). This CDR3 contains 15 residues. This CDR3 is CASSSWTGSSYEQYF.

The CDR3 loop reads CASSFPGQGFDNEQFF. J is TRBJ2-1 and V is TRBV5-1; TCRdb's D call, TRBD1, is unchecked because there is no DNA. This CDR3 contains 16 residues. CDR1 and CDR2 from the germline V gene are SGHRS and YFSETQ.

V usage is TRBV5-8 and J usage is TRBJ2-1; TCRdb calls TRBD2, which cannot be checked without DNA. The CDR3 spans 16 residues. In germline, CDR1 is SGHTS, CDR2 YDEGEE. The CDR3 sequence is CASSLERAPLYNEQFF.

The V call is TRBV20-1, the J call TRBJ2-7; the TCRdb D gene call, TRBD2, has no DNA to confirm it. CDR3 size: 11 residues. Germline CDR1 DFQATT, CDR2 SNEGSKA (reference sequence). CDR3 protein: CAGLLSYEQYF.

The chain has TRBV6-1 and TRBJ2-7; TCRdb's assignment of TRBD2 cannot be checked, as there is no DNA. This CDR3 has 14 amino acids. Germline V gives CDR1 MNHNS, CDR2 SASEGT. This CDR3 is CASSDPAEYYEQYF.

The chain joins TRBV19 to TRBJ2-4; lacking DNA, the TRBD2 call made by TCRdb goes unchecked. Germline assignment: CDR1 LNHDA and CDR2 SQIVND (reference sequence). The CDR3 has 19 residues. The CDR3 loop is CASSSGLAGSTLAKNIQYF.

CDR3: CASSLVEAANYGYTF. The chain combines TRBV7-9 with TRBJ1-2. Germline lookup yields CDR1 SEHNR and CDR2 FQNEAQ (reference sequence). This CDR3 spans 15 amino acids.

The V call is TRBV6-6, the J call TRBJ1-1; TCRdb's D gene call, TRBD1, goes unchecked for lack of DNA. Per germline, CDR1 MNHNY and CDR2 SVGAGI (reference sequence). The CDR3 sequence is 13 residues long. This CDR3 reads CASSNDRRGQAFF.

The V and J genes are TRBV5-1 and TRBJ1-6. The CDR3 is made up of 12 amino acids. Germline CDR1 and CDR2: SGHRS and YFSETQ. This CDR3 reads CASSTQNSPLHF.

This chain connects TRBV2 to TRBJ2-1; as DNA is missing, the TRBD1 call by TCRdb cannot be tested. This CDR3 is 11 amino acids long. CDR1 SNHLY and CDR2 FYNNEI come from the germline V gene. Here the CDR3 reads CASSEGSGQFF.

CDR3 loop: CAISDGRDQPQHF. The rearrangement joins TRBV10-3 to TRBJ1-5. Germline V lookup: CDR1 ENHRY, CDR2 SYGVKD. The CDR3 length is 13 residues.

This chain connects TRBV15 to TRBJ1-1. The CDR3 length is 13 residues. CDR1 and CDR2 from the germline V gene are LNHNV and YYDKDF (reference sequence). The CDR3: CATSRTADTEAFF.

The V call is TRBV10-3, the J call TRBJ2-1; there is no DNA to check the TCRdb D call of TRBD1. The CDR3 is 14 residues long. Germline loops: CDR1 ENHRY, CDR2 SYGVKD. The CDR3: CAIRGRETYNEQFF.

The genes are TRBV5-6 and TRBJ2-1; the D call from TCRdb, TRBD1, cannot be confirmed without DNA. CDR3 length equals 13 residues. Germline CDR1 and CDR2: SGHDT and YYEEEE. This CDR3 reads CASSYNRDNEQFF.

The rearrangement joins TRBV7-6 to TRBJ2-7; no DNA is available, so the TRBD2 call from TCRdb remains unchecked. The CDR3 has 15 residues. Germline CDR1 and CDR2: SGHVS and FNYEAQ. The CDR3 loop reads CASSLETSSTYEQYF.

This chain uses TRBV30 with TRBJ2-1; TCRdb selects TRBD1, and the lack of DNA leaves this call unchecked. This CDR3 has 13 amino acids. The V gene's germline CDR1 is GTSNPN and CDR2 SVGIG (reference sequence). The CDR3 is CAWSGGAENEQFF.

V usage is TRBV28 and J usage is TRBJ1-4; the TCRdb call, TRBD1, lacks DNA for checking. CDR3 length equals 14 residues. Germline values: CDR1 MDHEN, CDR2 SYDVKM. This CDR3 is CASSSPGRMEKLFF.

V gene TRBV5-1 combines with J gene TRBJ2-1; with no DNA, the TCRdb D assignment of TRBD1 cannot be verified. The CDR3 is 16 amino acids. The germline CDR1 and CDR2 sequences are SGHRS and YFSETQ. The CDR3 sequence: CASSLMGPRIDNEQFF.

CDR3 protein: CAWRRETLGNTIYF. The chain employs TRBV30 and TRBJ1-3. There are 14 residues in the CDR3. CDR1 and CDR2 (germline): GTSNPN, SVGIG (reference sequence).

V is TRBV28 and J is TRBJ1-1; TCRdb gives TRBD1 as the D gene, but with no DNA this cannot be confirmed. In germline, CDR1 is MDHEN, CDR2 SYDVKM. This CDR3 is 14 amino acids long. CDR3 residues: CASSKGQPNTEAFF.

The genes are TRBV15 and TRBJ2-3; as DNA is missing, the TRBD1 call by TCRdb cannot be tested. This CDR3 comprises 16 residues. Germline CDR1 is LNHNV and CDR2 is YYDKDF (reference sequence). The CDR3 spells CATSRRSGASTDTQYF.

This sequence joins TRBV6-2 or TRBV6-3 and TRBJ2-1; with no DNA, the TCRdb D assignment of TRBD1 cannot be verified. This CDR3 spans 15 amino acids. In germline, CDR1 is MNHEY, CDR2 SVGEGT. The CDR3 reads CASRTPGTGGNEQFF.

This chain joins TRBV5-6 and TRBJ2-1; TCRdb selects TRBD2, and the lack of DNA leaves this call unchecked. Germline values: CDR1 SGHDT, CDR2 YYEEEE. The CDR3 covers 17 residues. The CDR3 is CASSFTLLAGVYNEQFF.

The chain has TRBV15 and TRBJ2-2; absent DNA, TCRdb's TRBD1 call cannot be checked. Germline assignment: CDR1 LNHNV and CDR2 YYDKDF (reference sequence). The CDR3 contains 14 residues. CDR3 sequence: CATSRDQGAGELFF.